These 16 T cell receptor beta chains originate from one sample sequenced in a study of CXCR3-negative and CXCR3-positive naive CD8 T cells (dated by TCRdb to the late 2010s). What the study reported, not specific to this receptor: TRB CDR3s from CXCR3-positive naive cells showed higher hydrophobicity (lower Kidera factor 4), lower energy, and higher strength and volume indices than CXCR3-negative naive cells.

These TCRs are of unknown antigen specificity. TCRdb records NextSeq 550 as the sequencer. The Human TCR Profiling Kit (MiLaboratory) was used to prepare UMI-labeled 5' RACE TRB cDNA libraries. Following TCRdb reprocessing, every CDR3 protein sequence forms one entry, and DNA is not provided. In this sample's table one finds under 5,500 distinct CDR3 sequences. The ten largest make up over 2% of the sample. Sequenced: naive CXCR3+ CD8+ T cells from blood. Per the publication, the cell subset or site label means: CD45RO-CCR7+CD27+CD95- naive CD8+ T cells expressing CXCR3 (TNR3+). Receptors originate from a human donor in good health. Some clones in this sample may be carry-over from other donors' samples.

Judged by frequency, this clonotype is medium-sized. This chain uses TRBV29-1 with TRBJ2-3; TCRdb picks TRBD2, but there is no DNA to check that call. The CDR3 runs 16 residues. Germline loops: CDR1 SQVTM, CDR2 ANQGSEA. The CDR3 reads CSVVGLAGGPMDTQYF.

Considering frequency, this clonotype is medium-sized. This chain connects TRBV29-1 to TRBJ2-5; the D gene TCRdb calls, TRBD2, cannot be checked with no DNA. Germline assignment: CDR1 SQVTM and CDR2 ANQGSEA. The CDR3 is made up of 13 amino acids. CDR3 protein: CSVKGLAGETQYF. Using reference TRBV29-1 and TRBJ2-5 for the parts outside the CDR3, the full variable domain is SAVISQKPSRDICQRGTSLTIQCQVDSQVTMMFWYRQQPGQSLTLIATANQGSEATYESGFVIDKFPISRPNLTFSTLTVSNMSPEDSSIYLCSVKGLAGETQYFGPGTRLLVL.

This chain connects TRBV6-5 to TRBJ2-7; TCRdb outputs TRBD1, but without DNA this stays unchecked. This CDR3 is 15 amino acids long. Germline V gene sequence: CDR1 MNHEY, CDR2 SVGAGI. CDR3 amino acids: CASSYSQDNGYEQYF.

Its frequency marks this clonotype as medium-sized. V gene TRBV29-1 combines with J gene TRBJ2-5; TCRdb reports TRBD1, a call that lacks DNA to check it against. Germline assignment: CDR1 SQVTM and CDR2 ANQGSEA. The CDR3 spans 13 residues. Here the CDR3 reads CSPRDPKGVTQYF.

This clonotype is identified as medium-sized from frequency. The chain recombines TRBV29-1 with TRBJ2-7; TCRdb outputs TRBD2, but without DNA this stays unchecked. The CDR3 has 16 residues. Looked up from germline, CDR1 is SQVTM and CDR2 is ANQGSEA. CDR3 loop: CSVEDRAGLAGYEQYF.

The chain combines TRBV29-1 with TRBJ2-1. From germline, CDR1 is SQVTM and CDR2 ANQGSEA. The CDR3 totals 13 residues. The CDR3: CSVGQGSYNEQFF.

Frequency places this clonotype as medium-sized (0.01 to 0.1%). The gene calls are TRBV7-9 and TRBJ2-6. Per the germline V gene, CDR1 is SEHNR and CDR2 is FQNEAQ (reference sequence). CDR3 length: 17 residues. The chain's CDR3 is CASSLPGLNSGANVLTF.

This clonotype shows up as medium-sized (0.01 to 0.1%) by frequency. V gene TRBV2 combines with J gene TRBJ1-1; TCRdb picks TRBD1, but there is no DNA to check that call. CDR1 is SNHLY and CDR2 is FYNNEI in the germline V gene. This CDR3 spans 14 amino acids. The CDR3 region is CASSEETVGSEAFF.

The gene calls are TRBV20-1 and TRBJ2-1; TCRdb proposes TRBD1, but this gene call is untestable without DNA. Germline V lookup: CDR1 DFQATT, CDR2 SNEGSKA (reference sequence). CDR3 length: 17 residues. The CDR3: CSARGVGPWGSYNEQFF.

The chain has TRBV11-3 and TRBJ1-3. The CDR3 is 14 residues long. Germline CDR1 and CDR2: SGHNT and YENEEA. The CDR3 sequence is CASSDYLSGNTIYF.

The chain combines TRBV5-1 with TRBJ2-7. CDR3 size: 13 residues. Germline assignment: CDR1 SGHRS and CDR2 YFSETQ. The chain's CDR3 is CASSLTPSYEQYF.

This clonotype is labeled medium-sized based on frequency. The V gene is TRBV4-1, the J gene TRBJ1-5. The CDR3 sequence is 17 residues long. Germline assignment: CDR1 MGHRA and CDR2 YSYEKL. The CDR3 region is CASSQDLSFNSNQPQHF.

This clonotype is large (0.1 to 1%) by frequency. The chain recombines TRBV10-3 with TRBJ2-7; the TCRdb call, TRBD2, lacks DNA for checking. CDR3 length equals 18 residues. From germline, CDR1 is ENHRY and CDR2 SYGVKD. Here the CDR3 reads CAISEPGLAGVRSYEQYF.

This clonotype is labeled medium-sized based on frequency. The chain is built from TRBV2 and TRBJ2-7; checking the TCRdb D call of TRBD2 is not possible without DNA. Germline V gene sequence: CDR1 SNHLY, CDR2 FYNNEI. This CDR3 is 17 amino acids long. The chain's CDR3 is CASSTDRLAGGGDEQYF.

The chain links TRBV7-9 to TRBJ2-7; TCRdb reports TRBD1, a call that lacks DNA to check it against. This CDR3 has 14 residues. Germline V gene lookup returns CDR1 SEHNR and CDR2 FQNEAQ (reference sequence). CDR3 in amino acids: CASSLGQGAEEQYF.

The genes are TRBV29-1 and TRBJ2-7. The CDR3 is 11 amino acids. Looked up from germline, CDR1 is SQVTM and CDR2 is ANQGSEA. CDR3 in amino acids: CSVEVPNEQYF.